These 21 T cell receptor beta chains were sequenced from one sample in a study of shared clonotypes between healthy human individuals. The assay was immunoSEQ multiplex PCR, and TCRdb's table has in-frame clones only and misses some. The table has 490,000 or so clones, around 80% seen once; the top ten hold less than 15%. Sequenced sample: PBMCs. Source of these receptors: a woman in her forties in good health. Some clones in this sample may be carry-over from other donors' samples.

This clone was seen a handful of times. Since the CDR3 does not end with the conserved phenylalanine or tryptophan, this likely comes from a read error. The chain couples TRBV6-1 to TRBJ1-3; D is unresolved. V lost 7 bases and J 2 bases, leaving 6 bases between the germline ends. In germline, CDR1 is MNHNS, CDR2 SASEGT. The CDR3 totals 12 residues. In DNA, the CDR3 is TGTGCCAGCACTAACGCTGGAAACACCATATATCTT. As protein: CASTNAGNTIYL.

This clone was observed once. The chain combines TRBV6-1 with TRBJ2-5, with no clear D. Trimming took off 7 bases at V and 2 bases at J, with 14 bases between the two ends. CDR3 size: 14 residues. The germline gives CDR1 MNHNS, CDR2 SASEGT. The CDR3: CASNLPADQETQYF. CDR3 DNA: TGTGCCAGCAACCTCCCGGCGGATCAAGAGACCCAGTACTTC.

In nucleotides, the CDR3 is TGTGCCTGGAGTGGGAGGGGAGTGAATACGCAGTATTTT. Translating it yields CAWSGRGVNTQYF. The chain joins TRBV30 to TRBJ2-3; weak D call: TRBD2 (6 bases). The CDR3 is made up of 13 amino acids. The germline V and J ends were trimmed by 1 base and 7 bases, with 12 bases remaining between them. Germline lookup yields CDR1 GTSNPN and CDR2 SVGIG (reference sequence).

This chain uses TRBV19 with TRBJ1-5, with a tentative D call TRBD1 (5 bases). Looked up from germline, CDR1 is LNHDA and CDR2 is SQIVND (reference sequence). V gave up 1 base and J gave up 1 base, with 8 bases separating them. The CDR3 is 15 residues long. CDR3 DNA: TGTGCCAGTAGTATAGCGGGGGTGAGCAATCAGCCCCAGCATTTT. Amino acid sequence: CASSIAGVSNQPQHF. The full variable domain, rest sourced from reference TRBV19 and TRBJ1-5, is DGGITQSPKYLFRKEGQNVTLSCEQNLNHDAMYWYRQDPGQGLRLIYYSQIVNDFQKGDIAEGYSVSREKKESFPLTVTSAQKNPTAFYLCASSIAGVSNQPQHFGDGTRLSIL.

The CDR3 spells CASSPTDATNEKLFF. The CDR3 DNA is TGTGCCAGCTCACCGACAGACGCAACTAATGAAAAACTGTTTTTT. The rearrangement links TRBV18 to TRBJ1-4, with D perhaps matching TRBD1 (5 bases). The CDR3 sequence is 15 residues long. Trimming took off 3 bases at V and 0 bases at J, with 8 bases between the two ends. Per germline, CDR1 KGHSH and CDR2 LQKENI.

The J gene is TRBJ2-7, the V gene TRBV6-1; 10 bases line up with TRBD2. The CDR3 spans 15 residues. The V gene end was trimmed by 11 bases and the J gene end by 2 bases; junction bases not matched to a gene: 12. Germline CDR1 is MNHNS and CDR2 is SASEGT. CDR3 loop: CAGMNPSGSTYEQYF. CDR3 nucleotides: TGTGCCGGTATGAATCCTAGCGGGAGTACCTACGAGCAGTACTTC.

This clone was detected only a few times. This chain joins TRBV19 and TRBJ1-1; D gene ambiguous. The CDR3 is made up of 13 amino acids. The germline V gene has CDR1 LNHDA and CDR2 SQIVND (reference sequence). V was cut by 5 bases and J by 1 base, with 8 bases left in between. The CDR3 nucleotides read TGTGCCAGTAGTGACACGGGGAACACTGAAGCTTTCTTT. Translated, it gives CASSDTGNTEAFF.

J is TRBJ1-3 and V is TRBV5-1; D is unresolved. Germline V gene data show CDR1 as SGHRS and CDR2 as YFSETQ. The CDR3 runs 15 residues. The V end lost 3 bases, the J end lost 0 bases, and 10 bases lay between the germline ends. CDR3 amino acids: CASSSGPDSGNTIYF. The CDR3, as DNA: TGCGCCAGCAGCTCCGGGCCTGACTCTGGAAACACCATATATTTT.

This clone was observed once. V is TRBV4-1 and J is TRBJ1-1; D gene unclear. The ends were cut back, 0 bases at V and 1 base at J, with 9 bases in the middle. The CDR3 is 15 amino acids. Germline V gene sequence: CDR1 MGHRA, CDR2 YSYEKL. CDR3 region: CASSQDLGRNTEAFF. In DNA form, the CDR3 reads TGCGCCAGCAGCCAAGATCTGGGGAGGAACACTGAAGCTTTCTTT.

The V and J genes are TRBV7-3 and TRBJ1-1, with no clear D. This CDR3 is 13 amino acids long. Germline CDR1 SGHTA, CDR2 FQGTGA. V dropped 5 bases and J dropped 3 bases, with 10 bases sitting between them. The CDR3 loop is CASSRSGDTEAFF. CDR3 DNA: TGTGCCAGCAGCAGGAGTGGGGACACTGAAGCTTTCTTT.

This clone occurred once. V gene TRBV28 combines with J gene TRBJ1-4; D is uncertain. V was pared by 7 bases and J by 4 bases, with 16 bases between. CDR3 length equals 15 residues. Germline V gene lookup returns CDR1 MDHEN and CDR2 SYDVKM. The CDR3 spells CASTEPWTGNEKLFF. Written as DNA, the CDR3 is TGTGCCAGCACCGAACCCTGGACGGGTAATGAAAAACTGTTTTTT.

V usage is TRBV29-1 and J usage is TRBJ1-2, with 9 bases identical to TRBD1. Germline loops: CDR1 SQVTM, CDR2 ANQGSEA. V shed 6 bases, J shed 4 bases, and the junction held 12 bases outside the gene matches. The CDR3 length is 15 residues. The CDR3 sequence is CSVQGSRDRAYGYTF. DNA of the CDR3: TGCAGCGTCCAGGGATCCCGGGACAGGGCCTATGGCTACACCTTC.

The chain is built from TRBV19 and TRBJ1-5; 7 bases map to TRBD1. Losses at the gene ends were 5 bases for V and 4 bases for J; bases not matched to a gene: 5. The germline CDR1 and CDR2 sequences are LNHDA and SQIVND (reference sequence). The CDR3 totals 14 residues. CDR3 residues: CASSPPDRNQPQHF. DNA of the CDR3: TGTGCCAGTAGTCCCCCGGACAGGAATCAGCCCCAGCATTTT.

The chain couples TRBV28 to TRBJ2-5, with D unresolved. The V gene lost 6 bases and the J gene lost 1 base, with 9 bases spanning the gap. This CDR3 has 13 amino acids. CDR1 is MDHEN and CDR2 is SYDVKM in the germline V gene. CDR3 sequence: CASRMASQETQYF. The CDR3 nucleotides are TGTGCCAGCAGGATGGCGTCCCAAGAGACCCAGTACTTC.

The chain couples TRBV5-5 to TRBJ1-5, with D tentatively TRBD1 (5 bases). Germline V gene lookup returns CDR1 SGHKS and CDR2 YYEKEE (reference sequence). The CDR3 spans 16 residues. V lost 0 bases and J 3 bases, leaving 13 bases between the germline ends. The chain's CDR3 is CASSLDWVGANQPQHF. CDR3 nucleotides: TGTGCCAGCAGCTTGGATTGGGTTGGGGCCAATCAGCCCCAGCATTTT.

The chain has TRBV11-2 and TRBJ2-1; unclear D gene. This CDR3 spans 15 amino acids. Germline V gives CDR1 SGHAT, CDR2 FQNNGV. Deletions cut 2 bases from V and 10 bases from J, with 18 bases between. The chain's CDR3 is CASSLLVVGRAEQFF. CDR3 bases: TGTGCCAGCAGCTTATTGGTAGTAGGGCGAGCGGAGCAGTTCTTC.

The chain uses TRBV2 and TRBJ2-7, with TRBD1 matching 8 bases. V was pared by 7 bases and J by 3 bases, with 8 bases of the junction left unmatched. Looked up from germline, CDR1 is SNHLY and CDR2 is FYNNEI. The CDR3 contains 14 residues. CDR3 bases: TGTGCCAGCACCGTAGGACAGGGAAACTACGAGCAGTACTTC. Protein sequence: CASTVGQGNYEQYF.

The genes are TRBV5-1 and TRBJ2-2, with 10 nucleotides matching TRBD2. The CDR3 runs to 17 residues. J lost 1 base, V lost 3 bases, and 6 bases had no gene match. CDR1 is SGHRS, CDR2 YFSETQ, per germline. CDR3 in DNA: TGCGCCAGCAGCTGGAGAATAGCGGGAGGGAACACCGGGGAGCTGTTTTTT. Translation gives CASSWRIAGGNTGELFF.

The gene calls are TRBV7-2 and TRBJ2-2; 7 positions agree with TRBD1. The ends lost 5 bases at V and 6 bases at J; junction bases unmatched: 9. Germline V gene sequence: CDR1 SGHTA, CDR2 FQGNSA. The CDR3 is made up of 15 amino acids. The CDR3 spells CASSPPPGQAGELFF. CDR3 nucleotide sequence: TGTGCCAGCAGCCCGCCCCCTGGACAGGCCGGGGAGCTGTTTTTT. Variable domain in full (rest from reference TRBV7-2 and TRBJ2-2): GAGVSQSPSNKVTEKGKDVELRCDPISGHTALYWYRQSLGQGLEFLIYFQGNSAPDKSGLPSDRFSAERTGGSVSTLTIQRTQQEDSAVYLCASSPPPGQAGELFFGEGSRLTVL.

This clone was recorded a few times. The rearrangement uses TRBV6-1 and TRBJ1-5; tentatively, D is TRBD1 (5 bases). This CDR3 has 13 residues. Germline CDR1 and CDR2: MNHNS and SASEGT. Trimming shortened V by 3 bases and J by 4 bases, and 7 bases separated the two germline ends. The CDR3 is CASSDRVNQPQHF. The CDR3 nucleotides are TGTGCCAGCAGTGACAGGGTTAATCAGCCCCAGCATTTT.

This sequence joins TRBV6-5 and TRBJ2-7; 11 bases align to TRBD1. Germline V gene lookup returns CDR1 MNHEY and CDR2 SVGAGI. Trimming took 6 bases from V and 9 from J; bases not matched to a gene: 10. The CDR3 runs to 14 residues. The chain's CDR3 is CASSYLGQGAGQYF. In DNA form, the CDR3 reads TGTGCCAGCAGCTACCTTGGACAGGGGGCAGGGCAGTACTTC.